The clone carrying this TCR beta chain was seen a few times. V was shortened by 1 base and J by 4 bases, with 3 bases between the two germline ends. CDR3 length equals 11 residues. Germline CDR1 and CDR2: SGHKS and YYEKEE (reference sequence). The data were obtained in a study of siplizumab effects on memory and regulatory T cells. Per sample, the assay covered approximately 100,000 TCR templates. Clones were read by immunoSEQ multiplex PCR, and TCRdb kept only the in-frame ones, dropping some. The sample holds about 82,000 clones, approximately 86% seen once. Sequencing input: Tregs sorted from blood. This chain links TRBV5-5 with TRBJ2-7, with D hard to call. This TCR was recovered from a human donor in good health. This CDR3 is CASSLYYEQYF. CDR3 DNA: TGTGCCAGCAGCTTGTATTACGAGCAGTACTTC.